This entry is about one T cell receptor beta chain. The data stem from a study of blood T cell repertoires in COVID-19. This CDR3 comprises 14 residues. V shed 1 base, J shed 4 bases, and the junction held 2 bases outside the gene matches. CDR1 and CDR2 from the germline V gene are SNHLY and FYNNEI. Source study methods: Nucleated cell number was recorded as an estimate derived from reference gene primer amplification. Libraries were prepared by immunoSEQ multiplex PCR; TCRdb keeps only in-frame clonotypes and omits some of them. V, J and clone size were drawn from that table, and D and trimming were deduced from the DNA. Here the sample spans approximately 110,000 clones, over 75% being singletons.

Sequenced sample: peripheral blood. This TCR was recovered from a woman in her forties or fifties with acute or convalescent COVID-19. The rearrangement joins TRBV2 to TRBJ2-5; 8 bases match TRBD1. The CDR3 spells CASSEVTGAETQYF. The CDR3 nucleotides are TGTGCCAGCAGTGAAGTGACAGGGGCAGAGACCCAGTACTTC.